One sample yielded the 5 T cell receptor beta chains listed below, sequenced in a study of chemoradiotherapy in HPV16-positive cancers. The table came from immunoSEQ multiplex PCR; TCRdb's copy has only in-frame clones and leaves some out. This table holds about 25,000 clones, roughly 94% found once. This specimen was acquired from a patient who underwent chemoradiotherapy. All receptors derive from a human donor with HPV-associated anogenital cancer.

The rearrangement joins TRBV2 to TRBJ2-1, with D possibly TRBD2 on 5 matching bases. Trimming took off 9 bases at V and 4 bases at J, with 10 bases between the two ends. The CDR3 loop spans 12 amino acids. Germline V gene lookup returns CDR1 SNHLY and CDR2 FYNNEI. CDR3 region: CASGWEYNEQFF. The CDR3 nucleotides read TGTGCCAGTGGGTGGGAGTACAATGAGCAGTTCTTC.

The rearrangement joins TRBV10-3 to TRBJ1-1; TRBD1 matches at 8 bases. The CDR3 is 13 residues long. V dropped 10 bases and J dropped 1; count of bases not matched to a gene: 5. Germline V CDR1 and CDR2: ENHRY, SYGVKD. CDR3: CATSGGENTEAFF. Written as DNA, the CDR3 is TGTGCCACCTCAGGGGGCGAGAACACTGAAGCTTTCTTT.

The gene calls are TRBV5-1 and TRBJ2-2; TRBD2 aligns across 7 bases. The germline gives CDR1 SGHRS, CDR2 YFSETQ. V was pared by 3 bases and J by 7 bases, with 9 bases of the junction left unmatched. There are 15 residues in the CDR3. The CDR3 sequence is CASSSTGLEVGELFF. The CDR3 region has the DNA TGCGCCAGCAGCTCGACCGGACTAGAGGTCGGGGAGCTGTTTTTT.

The V gene is TRBV6-5, the J gene TRBJ1-1; 8 nucleotides agree with TRBD1. The CDR3 spans 14 residues. With V trimmed by 8 bases and J by 1 base, 6 bases remained unmatched. Germline V gene lookup returns CDR1 MNHEY and CDR2 SVGAGI. CDR3 residues: CASRTDRGNTEAFF. The CDR3 coding sequence is TGTGCCAGCCGAACAGACAGGGGGAACACTGAAGCTTTCTTT.

The chain combines TRBV6-1 with TRBJ2-5, with D tentatively TRBD1 (6 bases). The CDR3 spans 14 residues. The germline gives CDR1 MNHNS, CDR2 SASEGT. The V gene lost 6 bases and the J gene lost 5 bases, with 16 bases spanning the gap. DNA of the CDR3: TGTGCCAGCAGATCTACAGGGCCCCGGGAGACCCAGTACTTC. Translated: CASRSTGPRETQYF.